Below, 30 T cell receptor beta chains from the same sample are listed, as sequenced in a study of shared clonotypes between healthy human individuals. The method was immunoSEQ multiplex PCR; TCRdb's version includes in-frame clones alone and lacks a portion of them. The sample has approximately 640,000 clones, about 90% seen once. Material: memory CD8+ T cells from PBMCs. Subset here: CD45RO+ cells pooled with CCR7-negative TemRA cells. These receptors were taken from a man younger than 30 in good health. Some clones in this sample may be carry-over from other donors' samples.

V usage is TRBV28 and J usage is TRBJ2-1; TRBD1 aligns across 7 bases. The CDR3 covers 16 residues. CDR1 is MDHEN, CDR2 SYDVKM, per germline. J was trimmed by 8 bases and V by 1 base; bases with no gene match: 11. The CDR3 DNA is TGTGCCAGCAGTTTATCCCCGAGACAGGGAGCCGATGAGCAGTTCTTC. The encoded protein is CASSLSPRQGADEQFF.

This chain uses TRBV5-5 with TRBJ2-5; D remains unclear. The germline gives CDR1 SGHKS, CDR2 YYEKEE (reference sequence). This CDR3 spans 13 amino acids. The V end lost 1 base, the J end lost 5 bases, and 9 bases lay between the germline ends. The DNA of the CDR3 is TGTGCCAGCAGCTTGCTAACCATCGAGACCCAGTACTTC. Translating it yields CASSLLTIETQYF.

In its sample, this clone was seen a few times. The J gene is TRBJ1-1, the V gene TRBV9; maybe TRBD1 (6 bases). Germline V gene lookup returns CDR1 SGDLS and CDR2 YYNGEE. The CDR3 totals 14 residues. Trimming pared 4 bases from V and 0 bases from J, leaving 10 bases between. CDR3 loop: CASSTGQMNTEAFF. The CDR3 nucleotides read TGTGCCAGCAGCACCGGACAGATGAACACTGAAGCTTTCTTT. The entire variable domain, with the rest obtained from reference TRBV9 and TRBJ1-1, is as follows: DSGVTQTPKHLITATGQRVTLRCSPRSGDLSVYWYQQSLDQGLQFLIQYYNGEERAKGNILERFSAQQFPDLHSELNLSSLELGDSALYFCASSTGQMNTEAFFGQGTRLTVV.

The chain uses TRBV15 and TRBJ2-1; the match to TRBD2 covers 14 bases. The CDR3 runs to 16 residues. Germline-derived CDR1 and CDR2 are LNHNV and YYDKDF (reference sequence). J was trimmed by 12 bases and V by 4 bases; bases with no gene match: 11. The CDR3: CATSTPGTSGRQRQFF. For the CDR3, the DNA is TGTGCCACCAGCACCCCGGGGACTAGCGGGAGACAGCGGCAGTTCTTC.

This clone was seen only once. V and J are TRBV18 and TRBJ1-5; 10 bases map to TRBD1. The CDR3 loop spans 15 amino acids. V lost 4 bases, J lost 5 bases, and 5 bases stayed unmatched. Germline V lookup: CDR1 KGHSH, CDR2 LQKENI. In DNA, the CDR3 is TGTGCCAGCTCACGCGGGACAGGGGCTGATCAGCCCCAGCATTTT. It codes for CASSRGTGADQPQHF.

V gene TRBV5-6 combines with J gene TRBJ1-1; D gene ambiguous. In germline, CDR1 is SGHDT, CDR2 YYEEEE. This CDR3 is 12 amino acids long. V was clipped by 2 bases and J by 7 bases, with 9 bases between them. CDR3 protein: CASSLRQLEAFF. The DNA for the CDR3 is TGTGCCAGCAGCTTAAGGCAGCTTGAAGCTTTCTTT.

J is TRBJ2-1 and V is TRBV4-1; D may correspond to TRBD1 or TRBD2 (5 bases each). The CDR3 contains 14 residues. Per the germline V gene, CDR1 is MGHRA and CDR2 is YSYEKL. V was shortened by 6 bases and J by 4 bases, with 13 bases between the two germline ends. The CDR3 DNA reads TGCGCCAGCAGGGGCAGGGACGATTACAATGAGCAGTTCTTC. It encodes CASRGRDDYNEQFF.

The rearrangement joins TRBV7-9 to TRBJ2-1, with TRBD1 identical over 7 bases. CDR1 and CDR2 from the germline V gene are SEHNR and FQNEAQ (reference sequence). V lost 7 bases, J lost 9 bases, and 15 bases stayed unmatched. The CDR3 is 15 amino acids. Here the CDR3 DNA reads TGTGCCAGCACCGTCCGTGGGCAGGGGGTTCTTGAGCAGTTCTTC. This gives the protein CASTVRGQGVLEQFF.

The chain employs TRBV27 and TRBJ2-2; D unclear. Germline V CDR1 and CDR2: MNHEY, SMNVEV (reference sequence). This CDR3 is 14 amino acids long. V was trimmed by 0 bases and J by 6 bases, leaving 8 bases between them. CDR3 DNA sequence: TGTGCCAGCAGTTTATCAACGGTTCCCGGGGAGCTGTTTTTT. Encoded protein: CASSLSTVPGELFF.

The V call is TRBV2, the J call TRBJ1-5; D unclear. The CDR3 has 17 amino acids. Trimming cost V 3 bases and J 7 bases, with 22 bases left between them. Germline CDR1 SNHLY, CDR2 FYNNEI. The CDR3 DNA reads as TGTGCCAGCAGTGATTTCCGAGACACCCGACTGGACCAGCCCCAGCATTTT. This codes for CASSDFRDTRLDQPQHF.

This rearrangement joins TRBV11-1 to TRBJ1-2, with TRBD1 as a possible D gene (6 bases). Germline V gene sequence: CDR1 SGHAT, CDR2 FQDESV (reference sequence). Trimming cost V 5 bases and J 5 bases, with 21 bases left between them. The CDR3 has 16 amino acids. The chain's CDR3 is CASSSNGGGQTYGYTF. CDR3 sequence (DNA): TGTGCCAGCAGCAGCAACGGGGGCGGACAGACGTATGGCTACACCTTC.

The chain joins TRBV27 to TRBJ2-7, with a weak D call TRBD2 (7 bases). Germline loops: CDR1 MNHEY, CDR2 SMNVEV (reference sequence). The CDR3 spans 16 residues. V was trimmed by 1 base and J by 6 bases, leaving 19 bases between them. CDR3: CASSLLRGRGGGEQYF. The CDR3 nucleotides read TGTGCCAGCAGTTTATTACGAGGGAGGGGAGGGGGCGAGCAGTACTTC.

This clone was detected ten times or more. J is TRBJ1-2 and V is TRBV5-5, with 10 bases identical to TRBD1. V lost 4 bases to trimming and J lost 4 bases; unmatched junction nucleotides: 10. Germline V lookup: CDR1 SGHKS, CDR2 YYEKEE (reference sequence). The CDR3 has 16 residues. CDR3 bases: TGTGCCAGCAGCGGGCCGACAGGGGGCGTCTTCTATGGCTACACCTTC. Translating gives CASSGPTGGVFYGYTF.

This clone has a single count. The J gene is TRBJ2-3, the V gene TRBV11-2; D possibly corresponds to TRBD1 (5 bases). V lost 4 bases and J 6 bases, leaving 14 bases between the germline ends. Germline CDR1 and CDR2: SGHAT and FQNNGV. This CDR3 has 14 residues. As DNA, the CDR3 is TGTGCCAGCAGCTCCCCAGTAGGGGCGGATACGCAGTATTTT. Amino acids: CASSSPVGADTQYF. Full variable domain (remainder filled in from reference TRBV11-2 and TRBJ2-3): EAGVAQSPRYKIIEKRQSVAFWCNPISGHATLYWYQQILGQGPKLLIQFQNNGVVDDSQLPKDRFSAERLKGVDSTLKIQPAKLEDSAVYLCASSSPVGADTQYFGPGTRLTVL.

This chain uses TRBV7-2 with TRBJ2-1; a weak D match, TRBD2 (5 bases). CDR1 and CDR2 from the germline V gene are SGHTA and FQGNSA. The V and J ends lost 5 bases and 9 bases respectively, with 14 bases between them. The length of the CDR3 is 13 residues. CDR3 DNA sequence: TGTGCCAGCAGCGTCATCGGCGGGTCTGAGCAGTTCTTC. It translates to CASSVIGGSEQFF.

V usage is TRBV6-5 and J usage is TRBJ2-3, with 7 bases matching TRBD2. Germline V lookup: CDR1 MNHEY, CDR2 SVGAGI. The CDR3 spans 16 residues. J was trimmed by 3 bases and V by 0 bases; bases with no gene match: 6. The CDR3 DNA reads as TGTGCCAGCAGTTACTCGAGTCTAGCGGTGACAGATACGCAGTATTTT. This codes for CASSYSSLAVTDTQYF.

V is TRBV28 and J is TRBJ1-5; weak D call: TRBD1 (5 bases). This CDR3 region has 15 residues. V lost 4 bases, J lost 3 bases, and 13 bases lay in between. Germline V gene lookup returns CDR1 MDHEN and CDR2 SYDVKM. DNA for the CDR3: TGTGCCAGCAGTTCAGGAGGGGTTAACAATCAGCCCCAGCATTTT. Protein: CASSSGGVNNQPQHF.

As concerns this clone: Other DNA variants within this sample encode the same CDR3. The chain combines TRBV2 with TRBJ1-1; D remains ambiguous. The CDR3 runs 13 residues. Trimming cost V 2 bases and J 0 bases, with 4 bases left between them. Germline CDR1 is SNHLY and CDR2 is FYNNEI. The CDR3 sequence: CASSERLNTEAFF. Written as DNA, the CDR3 is TGTGCCAGCAGTGAAAGGCTGAACACTGAAGCTTTCTTT.

The genes are TRBV28 and TRBJ2-1; D perhaps matches TRBD2 (6 bases). The CDR3 has 18 amino acids. Germline values: CDR1 MDHEN, CDR2 SYDVKM. The V gene lost 2 bases and the J gene lost 3 bases, with 20 bases spanning the gap. CDR3 in DNA: TGTGCCAGCAGTTTAGACCGGCGGGTGGACTATCGCTACAATGAGCAGTTCTTC. Its protein is CASSLDRRVDYRYNEQFF.

The chain is built from TRBV28 and TRBJ1-5; maybe TRBD1 (5 bases). With 3 bases removed from V and 5 bases from J, the gap between germline ends came to 11 bases. The CDR3 consists of 14 residues. CDR1 MDHEN and CDR2 SYDVKM come from the germline V gene. In DNA, the CDR3 is TGTGCCAGCAGTTTCTCGGGGCCTCATCAGCCCCAGCATTTT. Translated: CASSFSGPHQPQHF.

V and J are TRBV11-2 and TRBJ2-1; 10 bases are a match to TRBD2. Germline-derived CDR1 and CDR2 are SGHAT and FQNNGV. With V trimmed by 5 bases and J by 6 bases, 10 bases remained unmatched. The length of the CDR3 is 16 residues. The CDR3 coding sequence is TGTGCCAGCAGCCTTCTAGCGGGAGAAATGCTCAATGAGCAGTTCTTC. This translates into CASSLLAGEMLNEQFF.

The rearrangement joins TRBV15 to TRBJ2-7; D tentatively reads TRBD1 or TRBD2 (7 bases each). The CDR3 loop spans 21 amino acids. The germline V and J ends were trimmed by 5 bases and 0 bases, with 32 bases remaining between them. Looked up from germline, CDR1 is LNHNV and CDR2 is YYDKDF (reference sequence). CDR3 protein: CATSRPKPGGTVRKSSYEQYF. The CDR3 nucleotides read TGTGCCACCAGCCGGCCCAAACCCGGGGGGACAGTTCGTAAAAGCTCCTACGAGCAGTACTTC.

The rearrangement joins TRBV5-4 to TRBJ2-1; no firm D call. The ends were cut back, 1 base at V and 5 bases at J, with 7 bases in the middle. This CDR3 has 13 amino acids. From germline, CDR1 is SGHNT and CDR2 YYREEE (reference sequence). The DNA for the CDR3 is TGTGCCAGCAGCTTGTGGGCTAACAATGAGCAGTTCTTC. The encoded protein is CASSLWANNEQFF.

The rearrangement links TRBV7-8 to TRBJ2-1; 10 bases align to TRBD2. The V gene end was trimmed by 5 bases and the J gene end by 6 bases; junction bases not matched to a gene: 4. CDR3 length equals 14 residues. In germline, CDR1 is SGHVS, CDR2 FQNEAQ. The CDR3 DNA reads as TGTGCCAGCAGCCTTAGGACTAGCGGCAATGAGCAGTTCTTC. This codes for CASSLRTSGNEQFF.

This clone was detected only once. The chain combines TRBV5-4 with TRBJ2-3, with TRBD2 matching 8 bases. Germline V gene sequence: CDR1 SGHNT, CDR2 YYREEE (reference sequence). The CDR3 contains 16 residues. V lost 4 bases and J lost 0; bases outside the gene matches: 7. For the CDR3, the DNA is TGTGCCAGCAGCCCTGAGCGGGAGATAAGCACAGATACGCAGTATTTT. Residues: CASSPEREISTDTQYF.

This clone was found once. This chain connects TRBV7-9 to TRBJ2-1, with D tentatively TRBD2 (6 bases). The germline V and J ends were trimmed by 5 bases and 7 bases, with 21 bases remaining between them. The germline CDR1 and CDR2 sequences are SEHNR and FQNEAQ (reference sequence). The CDR3 contains 16 residues. CDR3 region: CASSVRAGLSENEQFF. In DNA form, the CDR3 reads TGTGCCAGCAGCGTAAGAGCGGGCCTCTCGGAGAATGAGCAGTTCTTC.

V and J are TRBV27 and TRBJ1-1, with D tentatively TRBD1 (5 bases). This CDR3 is built from 15 residues. CDR1 and CDR2 from the germline V gene are MNHEY and SMNVEV (reference sequence). Trimming shortened V by 1 base and J by 1 base, and 10 bases separated the two germline ends. The CDR3 spells CASSLYRQTNTEAFF. In DNA form, the CDR3 reads TGTGCCAGCAGTTTATATAGACAGACGAACACTGAAGCTTTCTTT.

This rearrangement joins TRBV7-9 to TRBJ2-7, with D perhaps matching TRBD2 (5 bases). Germline V lookup: CDR1 SEHNR, CDR2 FQNEAQ (reference sequence). The CDR3 contains 16 residues. Trimming pared 7 bases from V and 7 bases from J, leaving 26 bases between. DNA for the CDR3: TGTGCCAGCACCCCCCGGAAGGGAGAGGTAATTTTGGAGCAGTACTTC. It specifies CASTPRKGEVILEQYF.

To note about this clone: The same CDR3 arises from other DNA sequences in this sample as well. The V and J genes are TRBV27 and TRBJ2-7; D call uncertain. The V end lost 3 bases, the J end lost 1 base, and 7 bases lay between the germline ends. Germline V gives CDR1 MNHEY, CDR2 SMNVEV (reference sequence). The CDR3 extends over 13 amino acids. CDR3 in amino acids: CASSFGRSYEQYF. DNA for the CDR3: TGTGCCAGCAGTTTTGGCCGGTCCTACGAGCAGTACTTC.

The chain joins TRBV19 to TRBJ2-5; 9 bases line up with TRBD1. The J call may be incorrect, as the DNA end agrees better with TRBJ2-7. CDR1 is LNHDA, CDR2 SQIVND, per germline (reference sequence). This CDR3 has 14 amino acids. The CDR3 here is CASSYRGLAYEQYF. The DNA of the CDR3 is TGTGCCAGTAGTTACAGGGGGCTAGCCTACGAGCAGTACTTC.